This T cell receptor (beta chain) was sequenced for a study of response to subunit inactivated influenza vaccine (dated by TCRdb to the late 2010s). Study-level background: Deep quantitative T cell receptor repertoire profiling was used in the study to track responses to a trivalent subunit inactivated influenza vaccine. Overall results and qualifications from the work: According to the authors, only a limited number of new T cells may be recruited by each seasonal influenza vaccination.

V is clipped by 2 bases and J by 5 bases, and the sequence between their germline boundaries is 10 bases long. From the cysteine through the phenylalanine, the CDR3 covers 13 amino acids. Of all the DNA, just the CDR3 is kept, 39 bases in frame from base 1. Sequences SGHAT (CDR1) and FQNNGV (CDR2) are obtained from the germline V gene. Library method: RT-PCR. The instrument given in TCRdb is Illumina HiSeq 2500. TCRdb handled the public reads itself, with Q25 trimming in fastp and clone calling in MiXCR, and kept productive beta chains. Entries are consolidated by CDR3 protein sequence, retaining the most common genes and DNA. For this sample there are over 150,000 distinct CDR3 sequences; around 15% appear just once. Approximately 24% of the sample rests with the top ten. A remark on this clonotype: Which antigen it targets is not known. No clone much larger than this one lies a single base away; base qualities are absent.

This clonotype was obtained from a man aged 50 or older who received an inactivated influenza vaccine. Donor details come from another sample of the same person, matched by shared clones. In this chain, TRBV11-2 is recombined with TRBJ2-7; the D gene is possibly TRBD2, with 5 bases matching. This sample comprised CD8+ T cells sorted from PBMCs, obtained approximately 5 days after vaccination. This receptor has the CDR3 CASSLSGRNEQYF. In nucleotides, the sequence is TGTGCCAGCAGCTTAAGTGGGAGAAACGAGCAGTACTTC. Beyond the CDR3, the reference TRBV11-2 and TRBJ2-7 genes provide the residues; the full variable domain reads: EAGVAQSPRYKIIEKRQSVAFWCNPISGHATLYWYQQILGQGPKLLIQFQNNGVVDDSQLPKDRFSAERLKGVDSTLKIQPAKLEDSAVYLCASSLSGRNEQYFGPGTRLTVT.